These 28 T cell receptor beta chains originate from one sample sequenced in a study of CD8+CD57+ T cells in acquired aplastic anemia. Genomic DNA provided the template from which TCR beta VDJ and CDR3 profiles were obtained. TCRdb passed the reads through MiXCR, listing each CDR3 protein once. The sample records around 140,000 distinct CDR3 sequences, 41% being singletons. The material sequenced was sorted CD4+, CD8+, or CD8+CD57+ T cells (not recorded which) from PBMCs. These receptors all come from a human donor in good health, serving as a control.

On this clonotype: Compared with germline, one end of the junction differs, possibly owing to a read error. The chain carries TRBV19 and TRBJ1-1; the D is unclear. Germline V CDR1 and CDR2: LNHDA, SQIVND (reference sequence). This CDR3 comprises 15 residues. CDR3 amino acids: CASSLTDGVGTEAFF. DNA of the CDR3: TGTGCCAGTAGCCTGACCGACGGGGTCGGAACTGAAGCCTTCTTT.

This chain connects TRBV20-1 to TRBJ2-5, with TRBD1 matching over 9 bases. Trimming cost V 2 bases and J 0 bases; bases outside gene matches: 13. Germline values: CDR1 DFQATT, CDR2 SNEGSKA (reference sequence). The CDR3 contains 18 residues. The CDR3: CSARLRTTGGPNQETQYF. The CDR3, as DNA: TGCAGTGCTAGATTAAGAACCACAGGGGGCCCCAACCAAGAGACCCAGTACTTC.

This clonotype was detected ten times or more. The gene calls are TRBV2 and TRBJ1-2; TRBD1 aligns across 9 bases. This CDR3 spans 13 amino acids. Germline assignment: CDR1 SNHLY and CDR2 FYNNEI. Unmatched junction bases numbered 7, after V lost 6 bases and J lost 8 bases. CDR3 protein: CASSRDRVYGYTF. Written as DNA, the CDR3 is TGTGCCAGCAGCCGGGACAGGGTTTACGGCTACACCTTC.

This clonotype has only a few counts. V and J are TRBV5-6 and TRBJ1-1; weak D call: TRBD1 (6 bases). Germline CDR1 SGHDT, CDR2 YYEEEE. The CDR3 spans 13 residues. The germline V and J ends were trimmed by 1 base and 11 bases, with 15 bases remaining between them. The CDR3 protein is CASSLTSGTRAFF. CDR3 nucleotides: TGTGCCAGCAGCTTGACCTCCGGGACAAGGGCTTTCTTT.

This clonotype was counted a few times. The V gene is TRBV18, the J gene TRBJ1-1; D gene ambiguous. The ends were cut back, 2 bases at V and 6 bases at J, with 10 bases in the middle. Germline V lookup: CDR1 KGHSH, CDR2 LQKENI. CDR3 length: 13 amino acids. Written as DNA, the CDR3 is TGTGCCAGCTCACCAAAGGAGGGTGCTGAAGCTTTCTTT. Translation: CASSPKEGAEAFF.

This clonotype has at least ten counts. The gene calls are TRBV5-8 and TRBJ1-2, with a tentative D call TRBD1 (5 bases). Looked up from germline, CDR1 is SGHTS and CDR2 is YDEGEE. The CDR3 has 15 amino acids. V was trimmed by 6 bases and J by 4 bases, leaving 19 bases between them. CDR3 nucleotide sequence: TGTGCCAGCACCGCCCGGGCAGGGATCTTCTATGGCTACACCTTC. Translation: CASTARAGIFYGYTF. The variable domain in full, completed from reference TRBV5-8 and TRBJ1-2, reads EAGVTQSPTHLIKTRGQQATLRCSPISGHTSVYWYQQALGLGLQFLLWYDEGEERNRGNFPPRFSGRQFPNYSSELNVNALELEDSALYLCASTARAGIFYGYTFGSGTRLTVV.

By share of the sample, this clonotype is medium-sized. The genes are TRBV15 and TRBJ1-6, with 7 bases fitting TRBD1. The CDR3 loop spans 15 amino acids. J gave up 5 bases and V 1 base, and 2 bases lay outside the gene matches. Looked up from germline, CDR1 is LNHNV and CDR2 is YYDKDF (reference sequence). This CDR3 reads CATSRVDRDNSPLHF. The DNA of the CDR3 is TGTGCCACCAGCAGAGTCGACAGGGATAATTCACCCCTCCACTTT. The variable domain in full, completed from reference TRBV15 and TRBJ1-6, reads DAMVIQNPRYQVTQFGKPVTLSCSQTLNHNVMYWYQQKSSQAPKLLFHYYDKDFNNEADTPDNFQSRRPNTSFCFLDIRSPGLGDTAMYLCATSRVDRDNSPLHFGNGTRLTVT.

In this sample, this clonotype turned up many times. This CDR3 reads CATLEQFF. CDR3 sequence (DNA): TGCGCCACGCTTGAGCAGTTCTTC. This chain connects TRBV10-1 to TRBJ2-1; D is ambiguous. The germline CDR1 and CDR2 sequences are WNHNN and SYGVQD (reference sequence). Deletions cut 10 bases from V and 9 bases from J, with 4 bases between. The CDR3 is made up of 8 amino acids.

In this sample, this clonotype turned up many times. This rearrangement joins TRBV15 to TRBJ2-5, with 13 bases fitting TRBD2. V trimming: 4 bases; J trimming: 5 bases; junction bases outside the gene matches: 4. The CDR3 has 15 amino acids. Germline lookup yields CDR1 LNHNV and CDR2 YYDKDF (reference sequence). The CDR3 DNA follows: TGTGCCACCAGCAAAGGGACTAGCGGGGCCGAGACCCAGTACTTC. Translation: CATSKGTSGAETQYF. The full variable domain, with the rest looked up from reference TRBV15 and TRBJ2-5, is DAMVIQNPRYQVTQFGKPVTLSCSQTLNHNVMYWYQQKSSQAPKLLFHYYDKDFNNEADTPDNFQSRRPNTSFCFLDIRSPGLGDTAMYLCATSKGTSGAETQYFGPGTRLLVL.

This clonotype was found many times. This sequence joins TRBV10-1 and TRBJ1-4; D is unresolved. Germline loops: CDR1 WNHNN, CDR2 SYGVQD (reference sequence). V was cut by 0 bases and J by 8 bases, with 7 bases left in between. The CDR3 consists of 13 residues. The CDR3 nucleotides read TGCGCCAGCAGTGAGTCTTATGGGGAAAAACTGTTTTTT. Its translation: CASSESYGEKLFF.

This clonotype has a count of ten or more. The V and J genes are TRBV10-3 and TRBJ1-2, with D possibly matching TRBD1 (6 bases). The CDR3 length is 16 residues. The germline V gene encodes CDR1 ENHRY and CDR2 SYGVKD. Trimming took 4 bases from V and 4 from J, leaving 19 bases between them. CDR3 nucleotides: TGTGCCATCAGTGCCACGAATGGGGGGCAGGCCTATGGCTACACCTTC. Translated, it gives CAISATNGGQAYGYTF.

The V and J genes are TRBV19 and TRBJ2-5, with D tentatively TRBD1 or TRBD2 (6 bases each). CDR1 is LNHDA and CDR2 is SQIVND in the germline V gene (reference sequence). V was trimmed by 5 bases and J by 8 bases, leaving 18 bases between them. The CDR3 consists of 14 residues. This chain's CDR3 is CASSGAWGRETQYF. The CDR3 bases are TGTGCCAGTAGTGGGGCTTGGGGGCGGGAAACCCAGTACTTC.

As to this clonotype: Just one base apart from a much larger clone, this may be a read error. The rearrangement uses TRBV12-3 or TRBV12-4 and TRBJ2-4, with 7 bases identical to TRBD1. The CDR3 is made up of 15 amino acids. The CDR3 is CASRLQGQAKNILYF. CDR3 DNA sequence: TGTGCCAGCAGACTACAGGGGCAAGCCAAAAACATTCTGTACTTC.

This clonotype was observed a handful of times. The gene calls are TRBV27 and TRBJ2-7; D could derive from TRBD1 or TRBD2 (5 bases each). The germline V gene encodes CDR1 MNHEY and CDR2 SMNVEV (reference sequence). The CDR3 is made up of 12 amino acids. Trimming cost V 5 bases and J 6 bases, with 11 bases left between them. CDR3 coding DNA: TGTGCCAGCAGTCTACTGAGGGGCGAGCAGTACTTC. It codes for CASSLLRGEQYF.

This clonotype occurred many times. The CDR3 bases are TGTGCCAGCAGTGCTTCGCTTGCTTACAGAACCTCTGGAAACACCATATATTTT. Translated: CASSASLAYRTSGNTIYF. The V gene is TRBV2, the J gene TRBJ1-3; D not resolved. Germline V gives CDR1 SNHLY, CDR2 FYNNEI. Trimming took 4 bases from V and 0 from J, leaving 19 bases between them. CDR3 length: 18 amino acids. The full variable domain, in which reference TRBV2 and TRBJ1-3 provide the parts outside the CDR3, is EPEVTQTPSHQVTQMGQEVILRCVPISNHLYFYWYRQILGQKVEFLVSFYNNEISEKSEIFDDQFSVERPDGSNFTLKIRSTKLEDSAMYFCASSASLAYRTSGNTIYFGEGSWLTVV.

This clonotype is a singleton in its sample. This sequence joins TRBV6-1 and TRBJ1-1, with 8 bases identical to TRBD1. The CDR3 sequence is 13 residues long. J was trimmed by 5 bases and V by 7 bases; bases with no gene match: 6. The germline V gene encodes CDR1 MNHNS and CDR2 SASEGT. CDR3 loop: CASILQGATEAFF. In DNA, the CDR3 is TGTGCCAGCATCCTGCAGGGGGCAACTGAAGCTTTCTTT.

The chain couples TRBV15 to TRBJ2-7; 7 nucleotides match TRBD1. From germline, CDR1 is LNHNV and CDR2 YYDKDF (reference sequence). The CDR3 has 13 amino acids. V gave up 8 bases and J gave up 6 bases; unmatched junction bases: 10. This CDR3 reads CATSDRVRGEQYF. CDR3 in DNA: TGTGCCACCTCCGACAGGGTTAGGGGCGAGCAGTACTTC.

This clonotype was seen ten or more times. The genes are TRBV20-1 and TRBJ1-2; 8 positions agree with TRBD1. Unmatched junction bases numbered 8, after V lost 5 bases and J lost 6 bases. The CDR3 length is 13 residues. Germline CDR1 and CDR2: DFQATT and SNEGSKA (reference sequence). The CDR3 reads CSADKDRDHGYTF. In nucleotides, the CDR3 is TGCAGTGCTGACAAGGACAGGGACCATGGCTACACCTTC.

The chain is built from TRBV15 and TRBJ2-7; D might be TRBD1 (6 bases). V lost 1 base to trimming and J lost 5 bases, with 12 bases between them. Germline CDR1 LNHNV, CDR2 YYDKDF (reference sequence). This CDR3 spans 14 amino acids. In DNA, the CDR3 is TGTGCCACCAGCAGAGCAGGGGTTGGCGACGAGCAGTACTTC. This codes for CATSRAGVGDEQYF.

The CDR3 region is CASSLTGNEQYF. The CDR3 DNA sequence: TGTGCCAGCAGCTTAACAGGTAACGAGCAGTACTTC. This chain uses TRBV5-8 with TRBJ2-7; D may be TRBD1 (5 bases). This CDR3 contains 12 residues. Germline CDR1 is SGHTS and CDR2 is YDEGEE. V was clipped by 2 bases and J by 5 bases, with 8 bases between them. Complete variable domain (other parts from reference TRBV5-8 and TRBJ2-7): EAGVTQSPTHLIKTRGQQATLRCSPISGHTSVYWYQQALGLGLQFLLWYDEGEERNRGNFPPRFSGRQFPNYSSELNVNALELEDSALYLCASSLTGNEQYFGPGTRLTVT.

The rearrangement links TRBV25-1 to TRBJ1-4, with D unresolved. Germline V gene data show CDR1 as MGHDK and CDR2 as SYGVNS. This CDR3 has 14 residues. Deletions cut 7 bases from V and 10 bases from J, with 19 bases between. The chain's CDR3 is CASIGRSDVGKLFF. CDR3 nucleotide sequence: TGTGCCAGCATCGGCCGCAGTGATGTGGGAAAACTGTTTTTT.

This clonotype has at least ten counts. V usage is TRBV3-1 and J usage is TRBJ2-5; D gene unclear. With 1 base removed from V and 5 bases from J, the gap between germline ends came to 11 bases. The CDR3 consists of 14 residues. Per the germline V gene, CDR1 is LGHDT and CDR2 is YNNKEL (reference sequence). The CDR3 nucleotides read TGTGCCAGCAGCCAAGGACTCTCTGGCGAGACCCAGTACTTC. Amino acid sequence: CASSQGLSGETQYF.

The chain has TRBV20-1 and TRBJ2-5, with 13 bases that match TRBD2. V lost 6 bases to trimming and J lost 2 bases; unmatched junction nucleotides: 9. This CDR3 region has 16 residues. From germline, CDR1 is DFQATT and CDR2 SNEGSKA (reference sequence). The chain's CDR3 is CSAKTSGGSWQETQYF. CDR3 nucleotide sequence: TGCAGTGCCAAGACTAGCGGGGGGTCCTGGCAAGAGACCCAGTACTTC.

This clonotype was picked up one time. The chain uses TRBV29-1 and TRBJ2-5, with 10 bases matching TRBD2. This CDR3 has 17 amino acids. Trimming cost V 6 bases and J 5 bases; bases outside gene matches: 18. Germline CDR1 reads SQVTM; CDR2 reads ANQGSEA. DNA of the CDR3: TGCAGCGTCGAAAATCCAGGGGGCACTAGCGGGACGGAGACCCAGTACTTC. Its translation is CSVENPGGTSGTETQYF.

The chain couples TRBV19 to TRBJ1-1, with 7 positions matching TRBD1. The length of the CDR3 is 13 residues. The V gene's germline CDR1 is LNHDA and CDR2 SQIVND (reference sequence). The ends lost 7 bases at V and 3 bases at J; junction bases unmatched: 5. DNA for the CDR3: TGTGCCAGTAATCAACAGGGGCACACTGAAGCTTTCTTT. It is translated as CASNQQGHTEAFF.

This clonotype was seen at least ten times. The V gene is TRBV7-9, the J gene TRBJ1-1; 7 positions match TRBD1. After removal of 5 bases from V and 4 bases from J, the junction contained 10 bases not matched to a gene. This CDR3 region has 15 residues. CDR1 SEHNR and CDR2 FQNEAQ come from the germline V gene (reference sequence). The CDR3: CASSLRYDRVTEAFF. DNA of the CDR3: TGTGCCAGCAGCCTAAGGTATGACAGGGTCACTGAAGCTTTCTTT. Variable domain in full (rest from reference TRBV7-9 and TRBJ1-1): DTGVSQNPRHKITKRGQNVTFRCDPISEHNRLYWYRQTLGQGPEFLTYFQNEAQLEKSRLLSDRFSAERPKGSFSTLEIQRTEQGDSAMYLCASSLRYDRVTEAFFGQGTRLTVV.

Written as DNA, the CDR3 is TGTGCCATCAGTGTGGAGGGCTCGGGGGGGGTTGGCACTGAAGCTTTCTTT. Amino acids: CAISVEGSGGVGTEAFF. The chain couples TRBV10-3 to TRBJ1-1, with TRBD1 as a possible D gene (5 bases). Trimming removed 4 bases from V and 4 bases from J, with 22 bases in between. This CDR3 comprises 17 residues. Germline-derived CDR1 and CDR2 are ENHRY and SYGVKD.

This clonotype was counted many times. This chain joins TRBV10-3 and TRBJ1-2, with 11 bases fitting TRBD1. V gave up 4 bases and J gave up 4 bases; unmatched junction bases: 5. This CDR3 is built from 15 residues. CDR1 ENHRY and CDR2 SYGVKD come from the germline V gene. The CDR3 sequence is CAISGPGQGVYGYTF. The CDR3 nucleotides are TGTGCCATCAGTGGACCGGGACAGGGGGTCTATGGCTACACCTTC.